Below are 9 T cell receptor beta chains sequenced from a single sample in a study of CD8 T cells in ankylosing spondylitis. Study-wide findings and caveats: Typical of ankylosing spondylitis blood, it appeared, was a TCR beta motif of several highly homologous variants.

From the 5' RACE reads, TCRdb called clonotypes with MiXCR, one entry per CDR3 protein. Among about 500,000 distinct CDR3 sequences listed, roughly 5.2% were seen once. Which antigens these TCRs recognize remains unknown. Sequenced: blood, either unsorted or a sorted T cell fraction (not recorded which). These receptors all come from a male donor with ankylosing spondylitis.

This clonotype was counted ten times or more. The rearrangement joins TRBV4-3 to TRBJ2-3, with D possibly being TRBD2 (5 bases). There are 15 residues in the CDR3. V was pared by 3 bases and J by 0 bases, with 10 bases between. Germline-derived CDR1 and CDR2 are LGHNA and YSLEER. CDR3 sequence (DNA): TGCGCCAGCAGCCATCAGACGGGGAGCACAGATACGCAGTATTTT. This translates into CASSHQTGSTDTQYF.

This clonotype was observed many times. The chain combines TRBV4-3 with TRBJ2-5; no firm D call. The CDR3 is 13 residues long. Germline V gene sequence: CDR1 LGHNA, CDR2 YSLEER. The germline V and J ends were trimmed by 0 bases and 3 bases, with 5 bases remaining between them. The CDR3: CASSQDTEETQYF. The CDR3 DNA reads as TGCGCCAGCAGCCAAGACACAGAAGAGACCCAGTACTTC.

This clonotype was found a few times. The chain carries TRBV24-1 and TRBJ2-5; the D is unclear. V shed 4 bases and J shed 1 base, with 9 bases lying between them. Germline V lookup: CDR1 KGHDR, CDR2 SFDVKD. CDR3 length equals 14 residues. The CDR3 sequence: CATSEADSQETQYF. For the CDR3, the DNA is TGTGCCACCAGTGAGGCCGACTCCCAAGAGACCCAGTACTTC.

The V call is TRBV3-1, the J call TRBJ2-1; D is possibly TRBD1 (5 bases). Trimming left V 1 base short and J 0 bases short, with 10 bases between. The CDR3 runs 16 residues. Germline assignment: CDR1 LGHDT and CDR2 YNNKEL (reference sequence). CDR3 DNA: TGTGCCAGCAGCCAAGTAGGGCAGGGCTCCTACAATGAGCAGTTCTTC. This sequence encodes CASSQVGQGSYNEQFF.

This clonotype was detected ten times or more. This chain uses TRBV27 with TRBJ1-1; TRBD1 is a possible D gene (5 bases). Germline V gene sequence: CDR1 MNHEY, CDR2 SMNVEV (reference sequence). This CDR3 has 14 residues. V dropped 5 bases and J dropped 1 base, with 11 bases sitting between them. The DNA for the CDR3 is TGTGCCAGCAGTAAATACCAGGGGAACACTGAAGCTTTCTTT. This encodes CASSKYQGNTEAFF.

This clonotype occurred many times. The chain combines TRBV10-3 with TRBJ2-5; unclear D gene. V was clipped by 2 bases and J by 7 bases, with 11 bases between them. This CDR3 is built from 13 residues. Germline CDR1 reads ENHRY; CDR2 reads SYGVKD. CDR3 sequence: CAISEGILGTQYF. CDR3 in DNA: TGTGCCATCAGTGAGGGGATCTTGGGGACCCAGTACTTC.

This clonotype has ten or more counts. The chain employs TRBV20-1 and TRBJ2-7, with D perhaps given as TRBD1 or TRBD2 (5 bases each). The V end lost 3 bases, the J end lost 2 bases, and 14 bases lay between the germline ends. The CDR3 runs to 14 residues. Germline-derived CDR1 and CDR2 are DFQATT and SNEGSKA (reference sequence). This chain's CDR3 is CSARWGIQTYEQYF. CDR3 bases: TGCAGTGCTAGGTGGGGGATACAGACCTACGAGCAGTACTTC.

There are many counts of this clonotype. This sequence joins TRBV4-3 and TRBJ1-2; D gene uncertain. CDR1 and CDR2 from the germline V gene are LGHNA and YSLEER. Trimming pared 0 bases from V and 8 bases from J, leaving 10 bases between. CDR3 length: 13 amino acids. CDR3 DNA sequence: TGCGCCAGCAGCCAAGATCTTCGAGGGGGCTACACCTTC. As protein: CASSQDLRGGYTF.

This clonotype was seen repeatedly, ten times or more. The rearrangement joins TRBV27 to TRBJ2-7, with TRBD2 as a possible D gene (5 bases). With 11 bases removed from V and 3 bases from J, the gap between germline ends came to 17 bases. The CDR3 runs to 13 residues. The germline gives CDR1 MNHEY, CDR2 SMNVEV (reference sequence). The CDR3 loop reads CASSRRARYEQYF. The CDR3 coding sequence is TGTGCCTCTTCTCGGCGGGCTCGCTACGAGCAGTACTTC.